These 4 T cell receptor beta chains originate from one sample sequenced in a study of OX40 agonist ivuxolimab in advanced cancers. TCRdb's table, derived via immunoSEQ multiplex PCR, lists solely in-frame clones and lacks some. The repertoire consists of roughly 120,000 clones, with approximately 90% occurring once and the leading ten covering 0.55%. The material was CD4+ or CD8+ T cells sorted from blood, obtained in a trial of the OX40 agonist ivuxolimab. The receptors shown here come from an adult with an advanced solid tumor such as melanoma, head and neck, liver or kidney cancer.

The chain joins TRBV27 to TRBJ2-7, with 10 nucleotides matching TRBD2. Trimming took 0 bases from V and 1 from J; bases not matched to a gene: 0. The germline V gene encodes CDR1 MNHEY and CDR2 SMNVEV (reference sequence). The CDR3 consists of 15 residues. The CDR3 region is CASSLSSGGSYEQYF. The CDR3 coding sequence is TGTGCCAGCAGTTTATCTAGCGGGGGGTCCTACGAGCAGTACTTC.

This clone has a handful of counts. This rearrangement joins TRBV7-2 to TRBJ2-7; D is unresolved. CDR1 and CDR2 from the germline V gene are SGHTA and FQGNSA. The V end was cut by 5 bases, the J end by 5 bases, with 16 bases between. The CDR3 has 14 residues. This CDR3 reads CASSGRNIWDEQYF. CDR3 coding DNA: TGTGCCAGCAGCGGGCGCAATATTTGGGACGAGCAGTACTTC.

V is TRBV29-1 and J is TRBJ2-1, with TRBD2 matching over 9 bases. The CDR3 has 11 amino acids. Per germline, CDR1 SQVTM and CDR2 ANQGSEA. Written as DNA, the CDR3 is TGCAGTAGCGGGGGATTAAATGAGCAGTTCTTC. Translation: CSSGGLNEQFF.

The gene calls are TRBV19 and TRBJ2-7; D uncertain. Germline CDR1 is LNHDA and CDR2 is SQIVND (reference sequence). Trimming removed 3 bases from V and 3 bases from J, with 9 bases in between. CDR3 length: 13 amino acids. The CDR3 sequence: CASSMLANYEQYF. The CDR3 nucleotides are TGTGCCAGTAGTATGTTGGCCAACTACGAGCAGTACTTC.